The present T cell receptor beta chain was sequenced within a study of cytomegalovirus exposure and HLA in healthy donors. Overall study findings and caveats: Compared with the roughly 700-donor mean, an Asian-associated ancestry cluster reportedly had fewer N-insertions, according to a later analysis.

The germline V gene has CDR1 MDHEN and CDR2 SYDVKM. The CDR3 loop spans 14 amino acids. V was clipped by 7 bases and J by 6 bases, with 13 bases between them. In regard to this clone: Its antigen is undetermined.

The PCR made use of 60 Vbeta and 13 Jbeta primers. Repertoires were generated with immunoSEQ multiplex PCR, while TCRdb's copy carries only in-frame clones and drops some. The sample lists 180,000 or so clones, 80% to 90% seen once, with about 9.3% in the top ten. The sample comprised PBMCs. This receptor was obtained from a young man in good health and CMV-seropositive. This chain connects TRBV28 to TRBJ1-6, with D perhaps matching TRBD1 (5 bases). The CDR3 spells CASILRQGNSPLHF. In DNA, the CDR3 is TGTGCCAGCATTCTAAGGCAGGGTAATTCACCCCTCCACTTT.